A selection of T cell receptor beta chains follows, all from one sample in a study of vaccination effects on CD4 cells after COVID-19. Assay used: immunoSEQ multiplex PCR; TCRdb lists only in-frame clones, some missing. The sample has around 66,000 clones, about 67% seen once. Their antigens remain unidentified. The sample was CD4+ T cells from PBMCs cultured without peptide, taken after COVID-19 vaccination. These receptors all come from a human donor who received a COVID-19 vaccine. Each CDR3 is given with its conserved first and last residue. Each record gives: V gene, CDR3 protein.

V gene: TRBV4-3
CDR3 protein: CASSLSTQSSYNEQFF

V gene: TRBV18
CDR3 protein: CASSPEGDYGYTF

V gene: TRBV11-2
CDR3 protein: CASSGPGTGYSGNTIYF

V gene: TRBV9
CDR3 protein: CASSSHGPTEELFF

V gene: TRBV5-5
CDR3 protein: CASSLDTLPRGYTF

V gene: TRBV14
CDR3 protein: CASSQVAGNSAKNIQYF

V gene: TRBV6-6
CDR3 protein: CASSSPNEKLFF

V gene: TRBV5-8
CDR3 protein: CASPSDRRNTEAFF

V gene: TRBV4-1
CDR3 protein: CASNQNREAGNTIYF

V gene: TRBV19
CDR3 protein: CASSSTIEGEQFF

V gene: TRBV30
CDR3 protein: CAWKQGGNSPLHF

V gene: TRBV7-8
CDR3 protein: CASSFNKRGGRFF

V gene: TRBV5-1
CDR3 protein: CASSLEGVTEAFF

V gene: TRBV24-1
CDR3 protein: CATSRGTGSTDTQYF

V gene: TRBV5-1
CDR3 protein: CASSLVGGSSYGYTF

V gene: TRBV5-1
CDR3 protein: CASRLSGGTVESNTEAFF

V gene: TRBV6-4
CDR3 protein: CASSASPGEAGELFF

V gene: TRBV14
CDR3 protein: CASSQELGGADGYTF

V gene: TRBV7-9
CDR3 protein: CASSSRTGGSTGELFF

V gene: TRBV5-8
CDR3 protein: CASSWDRGSSPLHF